A single sample is the source of the 6 T cell receptor beta chains below, sequenced in a study of blood T cell repertoires in COVID-19. Profiled with immunoSEQ multiplex PCR; TCRdb holds only in-frame clones, not every one. In the table there are under 350,000 clones, around 90% of which are singletons. Sequencing was done on a sample of peripheral blood. Receptors originate from a woman aged 30 to 39 with COVID-19, enrolled during active disease.

This chain uses TRBV13 with TRBJ2-7, with TRBD2 identical over 8 bases. This CDR3 contains 16 residues. Germline values: CDR1 PRHDT, CDR2 FYEKMQ (reference sequence). Germline trimming cut 1 base from V and 2 bases from J; bases unmatched to any gene: 7. DNA of the CDR3: TGTGCCAGCAGCTTAGTGGGGCTAGCGGGCCCCTACGAGCAGTACTTC. Its protein product is CASSLVGLAGPYEQYF.

In its sample, this clone was seen a few times. V is TRBV25-1 and J is TRBJ1-4; D not certain. Germline lookup yields CDR1 MGHDK and CDR2 SYGVNS. Trimming left V 8 bases short and J 3 bases short, with 10 bases between. This CDR3 is 13 amino acids long. Here the CDR3 reads CASAGSSNEKLFF. The CDR3 nucleotides read TGTGCCAGCGCCGGGTCCTCTAATGAAAAACTGTTTTTT.

The rearrangement joins TRBV19 to TRBJ2-3; 10 positions agree with TRBD2. The CDR3 is made up of 16 amino acids. Germline trimming cut 5 bases from V and 2 bases from J; bases unmatched to any gene: 7. Germline CDR1 reads LNHDA; CDR2 reads SQIVND (reference sequence). CDR3 coding DNA: TGTGCCAGTAGTTTACTAGCGGGGAGGGACACAGATACGCAGTATTTT. It translates to CASSLLAGRDTDTQYF.

The chain is built from TRBV28 and TRBJ1-2; maybe TRBD1 (5 bases). CDR1 is MDHEN, CDR2 SYDVKM, per germline. The germline V and J ends were trimmed by 2 bases and 12 bases, with 13 bases remaining between them. This CDR3 is built from 12 residues. The CDR3 protein is CASSLQGTSNTF. The CDR3 nucleotides read TGTGCCAGCAGTTTACAGGGAACGTCGAACACCTTC.

V and J are TRBV30 and TRBJ2-7; D is possibly TRBD1 (6 bases). Per germline, CDR1 GTSNPN and CDR2 SVGIG (reference sequence). V was cut by 3 bases and J by 4 bases, with 10 bases left in between. CDR3 length: 12 amino acids. Written as DNA, the CDR3 is TGTGCCTGGAGGGGACACCGTTACGAGCAGTACTTC. Translation gives CAWRGHRYEQYF.

V usage is TRBV27 and J usage is TRBJ1-2; D unclear. V lost 2 bases, J lost 5 bases, and 9 bases lay in between. CDR3 size: 13 residues. Germline CDR1 MNHEY, CDR2 SMNVEV (reference sequence). The CDR3 reads CASSLGGFYGYTF. In nucleotides, the CDR3 is TGTGCCAGCAGTTTAGGAGGCTTTTATGGCTACACCTTC.